This T cell receptor (beta chain) was found in a study of CD8 T cells in ankylosing spondylitis. Study-wide points: A TCR beta motif of roughly 8 highly homologous variants seemed to mark ankylosing spondylitis blood.

The CDR3 runs 12 residues. V gave up 0 bases and J gave up 5 bases, with 4 bases separating them. CDR1 is SGHRS and CDR2 is YFSETQ in the germline V gene. One entry per CDR3 protein results from TCRdb running MiXCR on the 5' RACE reads. Among approximately 540,000 distinct CDR3 sequences listed, roughly an eighth were seen once. There are a few counts of this clonotype. Its specificity is not known. Sequencing was done on a sample of blood, either unsorted or a sorted T cell fraction (not recorded which). The receptor was isolated from a male donor with ankylosing spondylitis. This chain uses TRBV5-1 with TRBJ2-3, with no clear D. CDR3 protein: CASSLGIDTQYF. CDR3 coding DNA: TGCGCCAGCAGCTTGGGTATAGATACGCAGTATTTT.